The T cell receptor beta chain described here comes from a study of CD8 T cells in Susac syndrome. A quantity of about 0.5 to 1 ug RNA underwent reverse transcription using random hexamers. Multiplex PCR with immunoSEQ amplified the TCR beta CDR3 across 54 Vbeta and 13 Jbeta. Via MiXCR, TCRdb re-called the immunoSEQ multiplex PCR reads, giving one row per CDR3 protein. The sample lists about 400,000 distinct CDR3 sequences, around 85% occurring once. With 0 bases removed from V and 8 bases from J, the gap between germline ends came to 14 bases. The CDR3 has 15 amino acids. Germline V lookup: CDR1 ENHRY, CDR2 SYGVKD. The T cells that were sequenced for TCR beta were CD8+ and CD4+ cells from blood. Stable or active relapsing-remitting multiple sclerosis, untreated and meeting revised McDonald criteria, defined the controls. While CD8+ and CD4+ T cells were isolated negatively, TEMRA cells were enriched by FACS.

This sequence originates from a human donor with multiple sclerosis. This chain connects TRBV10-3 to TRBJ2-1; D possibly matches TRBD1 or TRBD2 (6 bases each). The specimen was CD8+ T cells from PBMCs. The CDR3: CAISESEGGGDEQFF. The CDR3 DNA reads TGTGCCATCAGTGAGTCGGAGGGGGGAGGCGATGAGCAGTTCTTC.